The 2 T cell receptor beta chains listed next were all sequenced from one sample in a study of T cells in women clearing cervical HPV infection. Profiling relied on immunoSEQ multiplex PCR, and the TCRdb table lists in-frame clones only, not all of them. This sample lists about 16,000 clones; its ten largest clones have more than 5.5%. What was sequenced was blood buffy coat. These receptors were taken from a woman between 18 and 75 years old with a cervical HPV16 infection that either progressed to CIN3+ or cleared (not recorded which).

To note about this clone: The read ends 3 residues before the CDR3 terminus; that terminus is restored from the germline J gene. The J gene is TRBJ2-7, the V gene TRBV12-3 or TRBV12-4; D is perhaps TRBD1 (5 bases). The CDR3 runs to 13 residues. With 2 bases removed from V and 3 bases from J, the gap between germline ends came to 8 bases. This chain's CDR3 is CASSLSRGYEQYF. The sequenced part of the CDR3 DNA is TGTGCCAGCAGTTTATCTAGGGGCTACGAG.

In regard to this clone: The DNA ends 3 residues before the CDR3 does, and the rest of the CDR3 is filled in from the germline J gene. The V gene is TRBV20-1, the J gene TRBJ2-4, with a weak D call TRBD1 (5 bases). The CDR3 has 17 amino acids. V lost 6 bases to trimming and J lost 0 bases, with 21 bases between them. CDR1 and CDR2 (germline): DFQATT, SNEGSKA (reference sequence). CDR3 residues: CSARRERGAVAKNIQYF. CDR3 DNA (partial): TGCAGTGCCCGTCGAGAACGTGGGGCGGTAGCCAAAAACATT.